This TCR beta chain stems from a study of blood T cell repertoires in COVID-19 (TCRdb year 2020). Notes on the research overall: The collaborator samples originated in the United States, Italy and Spain and spanned the acute and convalescent phases of COVID-19. The repertoires were released in a freely available public database meant as a resource for research on the immune response to SARS-CoV-2. Where available, HLA class I and class II types were taken from metadata supplied by the sample provider and were not determined by assay-based typing. The dataset comprised deeply sampled blood TCRbeta repertoires from subjects exposed to, actively infected with, or recovered from COVID-19. The prospective study material was composed of cDNA or gDNA derived from T cells, B-cell-depleted T cells, or PBMCs. Samples were obtained from the ongoing ImmuneRACE study (first 160 participants) and from about 1,300 subjects provided by 6 global collaborators. A de-identified subject ID, COVID-19 status, age in years and sex were almost always included in the sample metadata. Summary of the overall study and its limitations: The amount of clinical and demographic metadata varied by source and participant and was provided uncurated.

Concerning this clone: Its antigen target is currently unknown. No much larger clone exists at a distance of one base, and base qualities are not known.

The immunoSEQ Assay, a bias-controlled multiplex PCR, was used to amplify TCRbeta CDR3 regions from genomic DNA. As for the authors' bioinformatics: The number of nucleated cells in each sample was estimated by amplification of reference gene primers within the assay. To quantify the absolute abundance of each unique TCRbeta CDR3 rearrangement, sequence reads were collapsed and filtered. For each sample, productive Simpson clonality was calculated by taking the square root of Simpson's diversity index across productive rearrangements. TCRdb re-hosts the immuneACCESS table, in-frame sequences only. Its copies lack some clones; in the studies checked, an unresolved V gene accounts for under half of them, and the cause for the rest is not known. V, J and clone size reflect that table, while D and trimming were determined from the DNA. The sample contains more than 250,000 clones, approximately 84% of them found a single time. 2% to 2.5% of the sample is held by the ten biggest clonotypes.

CDR1 and CDR2 were assigned from the germline V gene as MGHRA and YSYEKL. Reading from cysteine to phenylalanine, the CDR3 counts 13 amino acids. Just CDR3 DNA is preserved here, 39 bases in frame from base 1. Relative to germline, V is 5 bases shorter and J is 8 bases shorter, with 15 bases between their ends. Another Seattle source contributed samples from volunteer blood donors who had recovered from COVID-19. Collaborating institutions collected whole blood in K2EDTA tubes following their own protocols. For TCRbeta analysis, collaborators shipped samples as frozen whole blood, isolated PBMCs, or DNA extracted from either of those sample types.

The sample consisted of peripheral blood. The source of this sequence is a woman aged 25 to 39 who had recovered from COVID-19. This chain joins TRBV4-1 to TRBJ1-2; 6 matching bases give a weak D call of TRBD1. For the CDR3, the sequence is CASSMETGLGYTF. The nucleotides read TGCGCCAGCAGCATGGAAACAGGGTTAGGCTACACCTTC.